This TCR beta chain originates from a study of cytomegalovirus exposure and HLA in healthy donors. General study points: Analyzed later, association rates of TCRs varied across HLA loci, with DRB1 most and HLA-C fewest. Rare TCR sequences predominated, though certain public TCRs were found in many donors. The study recorded about 160 TCR beta chains that were cytomegalovirus-associated. Earlier findings revealed that most TCR beta V segments proved productive either about 87% or about 30% of the time.

This clone has only a few counts. Its specificity is unknown. Primers included in the PCR were 60 Vbeta and 13 Jbeta primers. Profiled with immunoSEQ multiplex PCR; TCRdb holds only in-frame clones, not every one. The repertoire consists of 240,000 or so clones, with roughly 82% occurring once and the leading ten covering 5% to 6.5%. The V gene's germline CDR1 is GTSNPN and CDR2 SVGIG (reference sequence). With 3 bases removed from V and 2 bases from J, the gap between germline ends came to 5 bases. The CDR3 is 11 amino acids. The chain uses TRBV30 and TRBJ2-7, with D hard to call. This receptor was identified in a woman aged 40 to 50 in good health and CMV-seropositive. The sample taken for sequencing was PBMCs. CDR3 region: CAWRRTYEQYF. The CDR3 nucleotides are TGTGCCTGGAGGAGGACCTACGAGCAGTACTTC.